The 16 T cell receptor beta chains in this list originate from one sample, sequenced in a study of cytomegalovirus exposure and HLA in healthy donors. Amplification used 60 Vbeta primers and 13 Jbeta primers. Sequencing used immunoSEQ multiplex PCR; TCRdb keeps in-frame clones, though not all of them. Among 200,000 to 250,000 clones listed, approximately 80% were seen once. The specimen was PBMCs. These receptors were taken from a man aged 25 to 40 in good health and CMV-seronegative.

In this sample, this clone turned up a few times. As DNA, the CDR3 is TGTGCCATCAGTGCGGCCGGGACAGGGAGTAACATTCAGTACTTC. It is translated as CAISAAGTGSNIQYF. The V call is TRBV10-3, the J call TRBJ2-4; 9 bases map to TRBD1. The CDR3 runs to 15 residues. Trimming cost V 4 bases and J 7 bases; bases outside gene matches: 8. Germline CDR1 ENHRY, CDR2 SYGVKD.

The chain uses TRBV15 and TRBJ2-7; D not certain. Germline CDR1 and CDR2: LNHNV and YYDKDF (reference sequence). The germline V and J ends were trimmed by 2 bases and 2 bases, with 4 bases remaining between them. The CDR3 sequence is 12 residues long. The CDR3 sequence: CATSRSTYEQYF. For the CDR3, the DNA is TGTGCCACCAGCAGATCCACCTACGAGCAGTACTTC.

The chain is built from TRBV25-1 and TRBJ1-2; D not resolved. CDR3 length: 13 amino acids. CDR1 MGHDK and CDR2 SYGVNS come from the germline V gene. Trimming took off 1 base at V and 8 bases at J, with 11 bases between the two ends. The CDR3 spells CASSEWRDVGYTF. The CDR3 DNA reads as TGTGCCAGCAGTGAATGGAGAGACGTCGGCTACACCTTC.

The chain employs TRBV28 and TRBJ2-7; 13 bases align to TRBD2. J lost 3 bases, V lost 7 bases, and 12 bases had no gene match. The CDR3 consists of 17 residues. Germline-derived CDR1 and CDR2 are MDHEN and SYDVKM. CDR3 sequence: CASTRGRLAGGFYEQYF. CDR3 nucleotides: TGTGCCAGCACCCGAGGGCGACTAGCGGGGGGATTCTACGAGCAGTACTTC.

The V gene is TRBV12-2, the J gene TRBJ2-7; no check of the table's D call, TRBD2, against the DNA was made. TRBV12-2 is assigned pseudogene status. This CDR3 comprises 15 residues. CDR3 nucleotide sequence: TGTGCAAGTCGCTTAACCGGACGGGGGAAATACGAGCAGTACTTC. It codes for CASRLTGRGKYEQYF.

Only one count was recorded for this clone. The chain employs TRBV13 and TRBJ2-7; 9 bases line up with TRBD2. V lost 4 bases, J lost 2 bases, and 6 bases stayed unmatched. CDR3 size: 15 residues. Germline V gives CDR1 PRHDT, CDR2 FYEKMQ (reference sequence). The DNA of the CDR3 is TGTGCCAGCAGCTACGAGCGGGGGGAGACCTACGAGCAGTACTTC. Translation gives CASSYERGETYEQYF.

The CDR3 DNA reads as TGTGCCAGCAGCCAACCAACAGGGACTGGAAACACCATATATTTT. Translated: CASSQPTGTGNTIYF. This chain uses TRBV14 with TRBJ1-3; tentatively, D is TRBD1 (6 bases). V was pared by 2 bases and J by 2 bases, with 10 bases between. Germline V gene data show CDR1 as SGHDN and CDR2 as FVKESK. The CDR3 sequence is 15 residues long.

The chain is built from TRBV2 and TRBJ2-2, with D maybe TRBD1 (5 bases). The CDR3 totals 16 residues. CDR1 and CDR2 from the germline V gene are SNHLY and FYNNEI. Trimming removed 1 base from V and 6 bases from J, with 15 bases in between. CDR3 coding DNA: TGTGCCAGCAGTGAAGTGGGGCCTAGTGTCGCCGGGGAGCTGTTTTTT. It encodes CASSEVGPSVAGELFF.

The gene calls are TRBV28 and TRBJ1-1, with D maybe TRBD1 (5 bases). CDR3 length: 14 amino acids. Trimming took 3 bases from V and 5 from J, leaving 13 bases between them. CDR1 and CDR2 (germline): MDHEN, SYDVKM. As DNA, the CDR3 is TGTGCCAGCAGTTTTAGGGGATTGGGGACTGAAGCTTTCTTT. It encodes CASSFRGLGTEAFF.

The chain joins TRBV5-6 to TRBJ1-4, with TRBD1 matching over 7 bases. The germline V gene has CDR1 SGHDT and CDR2 YYEEEE. With 3 bases clipped from V and 4 bases from J, the junction kept 3 bases outside the gene matches. CDR3 size: 14 residues. The CDR3 sequence is CASSSDRLNEKLFF. The CDR3 nucleotides read TGTGCCAGCAGCTCGGACAGGCTTAATGAAAAACTGTTTTTT.

The rearrangement uses TRBV4-3 and TRBJ2-1; tentative D call: TRBD2 (6 bases). The CDR3 consists of 17 residues. CDR1 LGHNA and CDR2 YSLEER come from the germline V gene. Trimming left V 2 bases short and J 14 bases short, with 28 bases between. The CDR3 protein is CASSQTAGEVLKGSEFF. The DNA for the CDR3 is TGCGCCAGCAGCCAAACGGCCGGGGAGGTCCTTAAAGGATCGGAGTTCTTC.

This chain links TRBV6-5 with TRBJ2-3, with D possibly matching TRBD2 (6 bases). The germline CDR1 and CDR2 sequences are MNHEY and SVGAGI. The CDR3 has 15 residues. V gave up 5 bases and J gave up 6 bases, with 18 bases separating them. The CDR3 sequence is CASSPPAGGEDTQYF. The CDR3 nucleotides read TGTGCCAGCAGTCCGCCAGCGGGTGGAGAGGATACGCAGTATTTT.

This chain connects TRBV18 to TRBJ2-5; 10 nucleotides agree with TRBD1. In germline, CDR1 is KGHSH, CDR2 LQKENI. V was clipped by 4 bases and J by 5 bases; unmatched bases: 1. The CDR3 contains 13 residues. The CDR3: CASSLGQGETQYF. The DNA for the CDR3 is TGTGCCAGCTCACTGGGACAGGGGGAGACCCAGTACTTC.

V is TRBV7-9 and J is TRBJ2-2, with 8 positions matching TRBD1. V dropped 3 bases and J dropped 5; count of bases not matched to a gene: 5. This CDR3 comprises 15 residues. The V gene's germline CDR1 is SEHNR and CDR2 FQNEAQ (reference sequence). CDR3 bases: TGTGCCAGCAGCTTGGACAGGGTTGGGACCGGGGAGCTGTTTTTT. This translates into CASSLDRVGTGELFF.

The V call is TRBV4-3, the J call TRBJ2-1; no firm D call. The CDR3 contains 14 residues. Per the germline V gene, CDR1 is LGHNA and CDR2 is YSLEER. The germline V and J ends were trimmed by 1 base and 3 bases, with 7 bases remaining between them. The CDR3 bases are TGCGCCAGCAGCCAAGTCAGGAACTACAATGAGCAGTTCTTC. It codes for CASSQVRNYNEQFF.

V gene TRBV2 combines with J gene TRBJ1-5; a weak D match, TRBD1 (6 bases). CDR3 length: 15 amino acids. Per the germline V gene, CDR1 is SNHLY and CDR2 is FYNNEI. V lost 1 base and J lost 2, with 9 bases in between. The CDR3 region is CASSEGAGGNQPQHF. CDR3 bases: TGTGCCAGCAGTGAAGGAGCAGGGGGCAATCAGCCCCAGCATTTT.